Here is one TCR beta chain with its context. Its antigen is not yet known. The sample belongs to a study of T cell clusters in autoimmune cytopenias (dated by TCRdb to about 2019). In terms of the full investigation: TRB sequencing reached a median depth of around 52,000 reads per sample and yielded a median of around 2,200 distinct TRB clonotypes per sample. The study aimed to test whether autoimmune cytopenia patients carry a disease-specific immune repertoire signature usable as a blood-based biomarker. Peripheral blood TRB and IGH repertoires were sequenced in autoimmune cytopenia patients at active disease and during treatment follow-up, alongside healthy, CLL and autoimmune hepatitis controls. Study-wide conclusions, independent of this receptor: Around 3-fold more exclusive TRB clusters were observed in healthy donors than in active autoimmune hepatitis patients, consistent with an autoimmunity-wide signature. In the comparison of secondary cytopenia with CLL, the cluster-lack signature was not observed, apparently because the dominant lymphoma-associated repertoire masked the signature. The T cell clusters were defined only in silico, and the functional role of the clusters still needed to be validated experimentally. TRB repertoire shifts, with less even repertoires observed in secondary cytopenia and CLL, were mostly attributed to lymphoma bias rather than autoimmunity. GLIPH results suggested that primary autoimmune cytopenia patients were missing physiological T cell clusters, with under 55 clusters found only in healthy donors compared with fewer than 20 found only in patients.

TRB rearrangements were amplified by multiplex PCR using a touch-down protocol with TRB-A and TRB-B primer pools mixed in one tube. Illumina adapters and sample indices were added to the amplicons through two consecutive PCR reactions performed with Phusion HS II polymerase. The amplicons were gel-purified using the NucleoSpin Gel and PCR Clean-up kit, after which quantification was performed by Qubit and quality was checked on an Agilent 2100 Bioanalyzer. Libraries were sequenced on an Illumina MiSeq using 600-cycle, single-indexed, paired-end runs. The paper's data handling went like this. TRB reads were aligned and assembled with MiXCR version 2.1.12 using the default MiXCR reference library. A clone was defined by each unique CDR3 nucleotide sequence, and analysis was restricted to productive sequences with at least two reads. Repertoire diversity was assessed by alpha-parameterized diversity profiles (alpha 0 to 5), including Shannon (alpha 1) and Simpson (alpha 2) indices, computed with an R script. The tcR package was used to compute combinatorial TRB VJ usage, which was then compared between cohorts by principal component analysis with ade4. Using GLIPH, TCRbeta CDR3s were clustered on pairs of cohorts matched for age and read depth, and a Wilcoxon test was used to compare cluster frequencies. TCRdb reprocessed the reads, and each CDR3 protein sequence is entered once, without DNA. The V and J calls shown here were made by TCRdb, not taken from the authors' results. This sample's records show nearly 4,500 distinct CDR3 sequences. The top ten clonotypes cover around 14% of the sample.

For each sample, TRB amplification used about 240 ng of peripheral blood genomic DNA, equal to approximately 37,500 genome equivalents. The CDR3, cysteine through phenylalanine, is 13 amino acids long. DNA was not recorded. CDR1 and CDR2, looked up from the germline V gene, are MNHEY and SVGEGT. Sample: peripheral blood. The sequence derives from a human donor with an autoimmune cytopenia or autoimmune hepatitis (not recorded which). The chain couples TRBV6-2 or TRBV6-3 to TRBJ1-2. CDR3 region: CASRAGANYGYTF.